The 31 T cell receptor beta chains below were found in one sample sequenced in a study of T-cell memory formation after mild COVID-19. MiXCR was run by TCRdb on the 5' RACE reads, yielding one entry per CDR3 protein. In the table there are a few hundred thousand distinct CDR3 sequences, under 30% of which are singletons. The source material was PBMCs or a T cell subset sorted from them (not recorded which). The source is an adult woman who had mild COVID-19 (a few samples of this study predate the infection). Cell type and time point are not known.

The chain couples TRBV7-3 to TRBJ2-2; no clear D. The CDR3 extends over 14 amino acids. CDR1 is SGHTA, CDR2 FQGTGA, per germline. V was shortened by 2 bases and J by 2 bases, with 6 bases between the two germline ends. In DNA, the CDR3 is TGTGCCAGCAGCTTACATGCTAACACCGGGGAGCTGTTTTTT. Translation gives CASSLHANTGELFF.

The J gene is TRBJ2-1, the V gene TRBV12-3 or TRBV12-4; a weak D match, TRBD2 (5 bases). Between the trimmed V and J ends, which lost 3 bases and 6 bases, there was a span of 15 bases. The CDR3 runs to 15 residues. CDR3 amino acids: CASSFGFGAGNEQFF. The CDR3 DNA reads TGTGCCAGCAGTTTTGGGTTCGGTGCGGGCAATGAGCAGTTCTTC.

The chain combines TRBV7-2 with TRBJ2-5; 10 bases agree with TRBD2. CDR1 is SGHTA, CDR2 FQGNSA, per germline. The CDR3 loop spans 15 amino acids. V trimming: 1 base; J trimming: 7 bases; junction bases outside the gene matches: 6. The CDR3 reads CASSLDPSGGRTQYF. In DNA, the CDR3 is TGTGCCAGCAGCTTAGACCCTAGCGGGGGTAGGACCCAGTACTTC.

The chain uses TRBV10-3 and TRBJ2-5; the match to TRBD2 covers 9 bases. This CDR3 has 15 amino acids. J lost 4 bases, V lost 2 bases, and 5 bases had no gene match. Germline assignment: CDR1 ENHRY and CDR2 SYGVKD. The CDR3 DNA is TGTGCCATCAGTGAGACTAGCGGGTTTGGAGAGACCCAGTACTTC. As protein: CAISETSGFGETQYF.

This clonotype was counted ten times or more. The V gene is TRBV4-2, the J gene TRBJ2-3; D is unclear. V was shortened by 4 bases and J by 4 bases, with 9 bases between the two germline ends. Germline lookup yields CDR1 LGHNA and CDR2 YNFKEQ. The CDR3 totals 13 residues. This CDR3 reads CASSPRGADTQYF. The CDR3 DNA reads as TGTGCCAGCAGCCCCCGAGGAGCAGATACGCAGTATTTT.

This clonotype was counted only a few times. The chain links TRBV12-3 or TRBV12-4 to TRBJ1-3, with D perhaps matching TRBD1 (6 bases). The CDR3 totals 13 residues. Between the trimmed V and J ends, which lost 10 bases and 1 base, there was a span of 11 bases. The CDR3, as DNA: TGTGCCACTGATGGACAGTCTGGAAACACCATATATTTT. As protein: CATDGQSGNTIYF.

CDR3 DNA: TGTGCCAGCAGTGAAGTAATGGGGGCAACAGATACGCAGTATTTT. This codes for CASSEVMGATDTQYF. The chain carries TRBV6-1 and TRBJ2-3; maybe TRBD1 (6 bases). The CDR3 sequence is 15 residues long. From germline, CDR1 is MNHNS and CDR2 SASEGT. Trimming pared 1 base from V and 3 bases from J, leaving 11 bases between.

Only a few counts were recorded for this clonotype. The rearrangement links TRBV5-5 to TRBJ2-3; D might be TRBD2 (5 bases). The V and J ends lost 6 bases and 5 bases respectively, with 16 bases between them. The germline gives CDR1 SGHKS, CDR2 YYEKEE (reference sequence). The length of the CDR3 is 14 residues. CDR3 amino acids: CASTQADSGDTQYF. The CDR3 DNA sequence: TGTGCCAGCACCCAGGCGGACTCCGGAGATACGCAGTATTTT.

This clonotype was counted a few times. The CDR3 DNA is TGCAGCGTTCTTAACCCGGGGACAAACTATGGCTACACCTTC. The encoded protein is CSVLNPGTNYGYTF. The V call is TRBV29-1, the J call TRBJ1-2, with D perhaps matching TRBD1 (6 bases). The germline CDR1 and CDR2 sequences are SQVTM and ANQGSEA. The CDR3 is made up of 14 amino acids. V gave up 5 bases and J gave up 2 bases, with 15 bases separating them.

This clonotype has more than one count but fewer than ten. The CDR3 loop reads CASSLSSGRRDEQYF. CDR3 in DNA: TGTGCCAGCAGTTTATCTAGCGGGAGGAGGGACGAGCAGTACTTC. This chain joins TRBV12-3 or TRBV12-4 and TRBJ2-7, with 11 bases matching TRBD2. J gave up 5 bases and V 2 bases, and 5 bases lay outside the gene matches. CDR3 length: 15 amino acids.

This clonotype was counted a few times. The chain couples TRBV6-5 to TRBJ2-3; D remains ambiguous. Germline CDR1 MNHEY, CDR2 SVGAGI. Trimming pared 3 bases from V and 0 bases from J, leaving 4 bases between. The CDR3 sequence is 13 residues long. This CDR3 is CASSYGSTDTQYF. The CDR3 nucleotides read TGTGCCAGCAGTTATGGAAGCACAGATACGCAGTATTTT.

The genes are TRBV5-1 and TRBJ2-7, with a possible D match to TRBD2 (6 bases). Between the trimmed V and J ends, which lost 0 bases and 0 bases, there was a span of 13 bases. This CDR3 is built from 16 residues. Germline V CDR1 and CDR2: SGHRS, YFSETQ. Written as DNA, the CDR3 is TGCGCCAGCAGCTTGGAGGGGCGGGGCAGCTCCTACGAGCAGTACTTC. Translating it yields CASSLEGRGSSYEQYF.

V usage is TRBV29-1 and J usage is TRBJ2-3, with 8 bases lining up with TRBD1. Germline V CDR1 and CDR2: SQVTM, ANQGSEA. Trimming removed 3 bases from V and 1 base from J; junction bases left unmatched: 3. This CDR3 has 14 amino acids. In nucleotides, the CDR3 is TGCAGCGTTGATGTGGGACAGGGCACAGATACGCAGTATTTT. This gives the protein CSVDVGQGTDTQYF.

About this clonotype: The junction does not match germline at one end; this may be a read error. V gene TRBV7-8 combines with J gene TRBJ1-2; D gene unclear. The CDR3 totals 13 residues. The V gene's germline CDR1 is SGHVS and CDR2 FQNEAQ. The CDR3 spells CASSLVQNYGCTF. The CDR3, as DNA: TGTGCCAGCAGCTTAGTACAGAACTATGGCTGCACCTTC.

Points on this clonotype: The junction and the germline gene differ at one end; a read error may be behind it. The rearrangement links TRBV10-3 to TRBJ2-4, with 7 bases that match TRBD2. This CDR3 is built from 13 residues. The V gene's germline CDR1 is ENHRY and CDR2 SYGVKD. The CDR3 protein is CAISESEGLRVHF. The CDR3 DNA is TGTGCCATCAGTGAGTCGGAGGGACTACGAGTTCACTTC.

The rearrangement uses TRBV5-1 and TRBJ1-2; TRBD1 might be the D (6 bases). Trimming removed 4 bases at V and 2 bases at J, with 15 bases between. CDR3 length equals 15 residues. Germline CDR1 and CDR2: SGHRS and YFSETQ. CDR3 loop: CASSETGTRNYGYTF. CDR3 nucleotide sequence: TGCGCCAGCAGCGAGACAGGTACAAGAAACTATGGCTACACCTTC.

This clonotype was seen a handful of times. This sequence joins TRBV30 and TRBJ2-1, with 9 bases identical to TRBD2. Trimming removed 6 bases from V and 4 bases from J; junction bases left unmatched: 16. This CDR3 has 17 residues. Per the germline V gene, CDR1 is GTSNPN and CDR2 is SVGIG (reference sequence). CDR3 loop: CACIPKAGGTSYNEQFF. The CDR3 DNA reads TGTGCCTGTATCCCCAAGGCGGGAGGGACCAGTTACAATGAGCAGTTCTTC.

Only a few counts were recorded for this clonotype. The V call is TRBV4-1, the J call TRBJ1-1, with 9 nucleotides matching TRBD1. The junction had 7 bases not matched to a gene; V was cut back by 4 bases and J by 7 bases. Germline CDR1 MGHRA, CDR2 YSYEKL. This CDR3 is 14 amino acids long. CDR3 nucleotides: TGCGCCAGCAGCCCCGAAGACAGGGGGGATGAAGCTTTCTTT. This codes for CASSPEDRGDEAFF.

The chain recombines TRBV14 with TRBJ2-1; TRBD2 matches 12 bases. This CDR3 region has 16 residues. Germline V gene lookup returns CDR1 SGHDN and CDR2 FVKESK. With V trimmed by 4 bases and J by 9 bases, 10 bases remained unmatched. The CDR3 DNA reads TGTGCCAGCAGCCCGGGACTAGCGGGTTCAAGGGGTGAGCAGTTCTTC. It is translated as CASSPGLAGSRGEQFF. Variable domain in full (rest from reference TRBV14 and TRBJ2-1): EAGVTQFPSHSVIEKGQTVTLRCDPISGHDNLYWYRRVMGKEIKFLLHFVKESKQDESGMPNNRFLAERTGGTYSTLKVQPAELEDSGVYFCASSPGLAGSRGEQFFGPGTRLTVL.

Many counts were recorded for this clonotype. In DNA form, the CDR3 reads TGCGCCAGCAGCGCCGGGACAGTGAGGGGCACAGATACGCAGTATTTT. Its protein is CASSAGTVRGTDTQYF. This chain joins TRBV5-1 and TRBJ2-3; 7 bases match TRBD1. Germline CDR1 and CDR2: SGHRS and YFSETQ. CDR3 length: 16 residues. The trim removed 4 bases at V and 1 base at J, leaving 9 bases unmatched.

Points on this clonotype: In this CDR3 the conserved last residue, phenylalanine or tryptophan, is missing, so a read error is likely. J is TRBJ2-1 and V is TRBV9; 12 bases are shared with TRBD2. Germline lookup yields CDR1 SGDLS and CDR2 YYNGEE. J was trimmed by 3 bases and V by 4 bases; bases with no gene match: 14. The CDR3 is made up of 19 amino acids. The CDR3, as DNA: TGTGCCAGCAGCCCTCGACTAGCGGGGGAGCCGGGCTACTACAATGAGCAGTTCTAC. Encoded protein: CASSPRLAGEPGYYNEQFY.

In this sample, this clonotype turned up a few times. This chain connects TRBV5-1 to TRBJ2-4; 11 nucleotides match TRBD2. The CDR3 runs to 16 residues. V was clipped by 3 bases and J by 9 bases; unmatched bases: 11. Germline lookup yields CDR1 SGHRS and CDR2 YFSETQ. The CDR3 nucleotides are TGCGCCAGCAGCTCCGTAGCGGGGGGGACCTCTGGCATTCAGTACTTC. It codes for CASSSVAGGTSGIQYF.

This clonotype showed up just a few times. V is TRBV7-9 and J is TRBJ2-7, with a possible D match to TRBD2 (5 bases). This CDR3 is built from 14 residues. The V gene lost 1 base and the J gene lost 6 bases, with 13 bases spanning the gap. The germline V gene encodes CDR1 SEHNR and CDR2 FQNEAQ (reference sequence). DNA for the CDR3: TGTGCCAGCAGCTTAGTACTTATGGGGAGCGAGCAGTACTTC. Translating it yields CASSLVLMGSEQYF. Filled out from reference TRBV7-9 and TRBJ2-7, the complete variable domain reads DTGVSQNPRHKITKRGQNVTFRCDPISEHNRLYWYRQTLGQGPEFLTYFQNEAQLEKSRLLSDRFSAERPKGSFSTLEIQRTEQGDSAMYLCASSLVLMGSEQYFGPGTRLTVT.

The chain combines TRBV20-1 with TRBJ2-3; D remains unclear. The V end was cut by 8 bases, the J end by 5 bases, with 29 bases between. This CDR3 comprises 17 residues. Germline V gives CDR1 DFQATT, CDR2 SNEGSKA (reference sequence). CDR3: CSPTLSLPTYLGDTQYF. The CDR3 nucleotides read TGCAGTCCGACACTAAGTCTCCCGACATACCTCGGAGATACGCAGTATTTT.

This clonotype was detected only a few times. The chain has TRBV11-1 and TRBJ2-5; either TRBD1 or TRBD2 may fit D (7 bases each). The CDR3 totals 14 residues. V was cut by 7 bases and J by 0 bases, with 12 bases left in between. Germline assignment: CDR1 SGHAT and CDR2 FQDESV (reference sequence). In DNA, the CDR3 is TGTGCCAGCACCGGGGGGACAGACCAAGAGACCCAGTACTTC. Translation: CASTGGTDQETQYF.

This sequence joins TRBV24-1 and TRBJ2-2; TRBD2 aligns across 8 bases. J gave up 0 bases and V 4 bases, and 3 bases lay outside the gene matches. Looked up from germline, CDR1 is KGHDR and CDR2 is SFDVKD. The CDR3 loop spans 16 amino acids. CDR3 in DNA: TGTGCCACCAGTGACTCGGGACTAGCGAACACCGGGGAGCTGTTTTTT. Translation gives CATSDSGLANTGELFF.

The V and J genes are TRBV20-1 and TRBJ2-7, with D perhaps assigned TRBD1 or TRBD2 (5 bases each). Trimming took 0 bases from V and 3 from J, leaving 12 bases between them. The CDR3 spans 14 residues. Per the germline V gene, CDR1 is DFQATT and CDR2 is SNEGSKA (reference sequence). The CDR3 DNA reads as TGCAGTGCTAGAGACCCGGGACGGTTCTACGAGCAGTACTTC. It translates to CSARDPGRFYEQYF.

The chain couples TRBV2 to TRBJ1-5, with 7 bases lining up with TRBD1. Per the germline V gene, CDR1 is SNHLY and CDR2 is FYNNEI. The CDR3 consists of 16 residues. Trimming took 6 bases from V and 5 from J; bases not matched to a gene: 13. The CDR3 reads CASRPYPDRVDQPQHF. DNA for the CDR3: TGTGCCAGCAGGCCCTACCCAGACAGGGTTGATCAGCCCCAGCATTTT.

This clonotype has just a few counts. This rearrangement joins TRBV20-1 to TRBJ2-7, with D uncertain. The CDR3 consists of 14 residues. With 5 bases removed from V and 2 bases from J, the gap between germline ends came to 16 bases. Germline V gene data show CDR1 as DFQATT and CDR2 as SNEGSKA (reference sequence). The CDR3 spells CSAAGPYDAYEQYF. The CDR3 region has the DNA TGCAGTGCTGCCGGCCCCTATGATGCCTACGAGCAGTACTTC.

The V gene is TRBV5-1, the J gene TRBJ2-1; TRBD2 agrees at 10 bases. The germline V gene has CDR1 SGHRS and CDR2 YFSETQ. The V segment lost 4 bases and the J segment 4 bases; nucleotides outside the gene matches: 5. The CDR3 length is 15 residues. CDR3 sequence (DNA): TGCGCCAGCAGCCCCCTGACTAGCGGGTACAATGAGCAGTTCTTC. Protein sequence: CASSPLTSGYNEQFF.

V usage is TRBV7-2 and J usage is TRBJ2-2; D is possibly TRBD1 (6 bases). This CDR3 has 15 amino acids. Looked up from germline, CDR1 is SGHTA and CDR2 is FQGNSA. V lost 4 bases, J lost 7 bases, and 16 bases lay in between. CDR3 in DNA: TGTGCCAGCAGCTCAGCCCAGGGGTGGGGCGGGGAGCTGTTTTTT. Protein sequence: CASSSAQGWGGELFF.